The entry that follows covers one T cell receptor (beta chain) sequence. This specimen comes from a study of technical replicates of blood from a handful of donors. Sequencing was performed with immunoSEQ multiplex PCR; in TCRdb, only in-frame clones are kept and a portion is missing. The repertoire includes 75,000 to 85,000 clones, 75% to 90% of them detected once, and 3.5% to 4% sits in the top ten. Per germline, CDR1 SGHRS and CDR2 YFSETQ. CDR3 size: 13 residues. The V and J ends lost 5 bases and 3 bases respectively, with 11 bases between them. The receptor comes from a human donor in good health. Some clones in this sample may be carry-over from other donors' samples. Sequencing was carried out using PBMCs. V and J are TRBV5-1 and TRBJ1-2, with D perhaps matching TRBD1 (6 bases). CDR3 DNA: TGCGCCAGCAGATTGACAGGAGACTATGGCTACACCTTC. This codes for CASRLTGDYGYTF.